The following is a TCR beta chain sequence with its context. The repertoire was sequenced with immunoSEQ multiplex PCR; TCRdb's copy has only in-frame clones and lacks some. The repertoire holds over 85,000 clones, with approximately 96% as singletons. The CDR3 has 14 residues. Germline loops: CDR1 KGHSH, CDR2 LQKENI. V gave up 2 bases and J gave up 7 bases; unmatched junction bases: 4. This record belongs to a study of technical replicates of blood from a handful of donors. Sequencing was done on a sample of T cells isolated from PBMCs. This chain uses TRBV18 with TRBJ2-1; 8 bases align to TRBD1. This sequence was found in a human donor in good health. CDR3 sequence reads: CASSPGDRINEQFF. The DNA for the CDR3 is TGTGCCAGCTCACCAGGGGACAGGATAAATGAGCAGTTCTTC.